Detailed here is one T cell receptor beta chain. The antigen is unknown. With autoimmune disease history or systemic immunosuppression, patients were excluded. Profiled with immunoSEQ multiplex PCR; TCRdb holds only in-frame clones, not every one. The table shows more than 75,000 clones, with approximately 86% occurring only once. These data belong to a study of OX40 agonist ivuxolimab in advanced cancers. Study at large: With a range of roughly 20 to 80, age averaged roughly 61 years, and nearly 85% were male.

General study results and limits: Expansion of clones was among the lowest in partial responders at 0.1-3.0 mg/kg. Expanded clones tended on average to be more numerous among CD8+ T cells than CD4+.

The germline gives CDR1 LNHDA, CDR2 SQIVND (reference sequence). V lost 6 bases and J lost 5, with 14 bases in between. CDR3 length: 14 amino acids. The source was CD4+ or CD8+ T cells sorted from blood, collected in a trial of the OX40 agonist ivuxolimab. The sequence derives from an adult with an advanced solid tumor such as melanoma, head and neck, liver or kidney cancer. This chain connects TRBV19 to TRBJ2-1; perhaps D is TRBD1 or TRBD2 (7 bases each). The CDR3, as DNA: TGTGCCAGTAGATCCCAGGGGGGGCACAATGAGCAGTTCTTC. This encodes CASRSQGGHNEQFF.